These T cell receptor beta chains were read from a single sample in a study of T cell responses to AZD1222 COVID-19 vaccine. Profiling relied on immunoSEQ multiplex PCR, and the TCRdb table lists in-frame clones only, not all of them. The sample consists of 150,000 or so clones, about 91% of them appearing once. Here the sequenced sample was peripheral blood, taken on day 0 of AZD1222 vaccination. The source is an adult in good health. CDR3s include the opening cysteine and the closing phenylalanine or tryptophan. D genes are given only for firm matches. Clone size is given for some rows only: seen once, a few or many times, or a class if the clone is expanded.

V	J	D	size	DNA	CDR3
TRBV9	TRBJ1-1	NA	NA	TGTGCCAGCAGCGTAGAGGTGGACCCGTCTGGGGCTTTCTTT	CASSVEVDPSGAFF
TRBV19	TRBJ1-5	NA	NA	TGTGCCAGTAGTACCCCCCTCCGGACAGTCGGAATCAATCAGCCCCAGCATTTT	CASSTPLRTVGINQPQHF
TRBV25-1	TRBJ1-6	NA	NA	TGTGCCAGCAGCAAGACAGCTTATAATTCACCCCTCCACTTT	CASSKTAYNSPLHF
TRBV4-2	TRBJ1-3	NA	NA	TGTGCCAGCAGCCAAGACAGGTACTCTGGAAACACCATATATTTT	CASSQDRYSGNTIYF
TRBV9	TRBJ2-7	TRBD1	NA	TGTGCCAGCAGCGCAACCTGGACAGGGGGCGAGCAGTACTTC	CASSATWTGGEQYF
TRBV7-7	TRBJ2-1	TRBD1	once	TGTGCTAGCAGCTTAGCACTTGACAGGGGGTGGATGGGTGAGCAGTTCTTC	CASSLALDRGWMGEQFF
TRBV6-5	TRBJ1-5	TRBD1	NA	TGTGCCAGCAGTACAGGGGTAGATCAGCCCCAGCATTTT	CASSTGVDQPQHF
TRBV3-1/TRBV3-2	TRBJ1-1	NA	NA	TGTGCCAGCAGCCCCTTCACCGGGACATCAGCTTTCTTT	CASSPFTGTSAFF
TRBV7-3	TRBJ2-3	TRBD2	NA	TGTGCCAGCAGCCCAAGGGGTGGGGGGGGCACAGATACGCAGTATTTT	CASSPRGGGGTDTQYF
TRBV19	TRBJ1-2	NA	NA	TGTGCCAGTAGTATCGCGGGTGGCTACACCTTC	CASSIAGGYTF
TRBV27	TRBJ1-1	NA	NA	TGTGCCAGCAGGAGGGGGGGGATGAACACTGAAGCTTTCTTT	CASRRGGMNTEAFF
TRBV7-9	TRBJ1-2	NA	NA	TGTGCCAGCAGCTACAAGGGACACAACTATGGCTACACCTTC	CASSYKGHNYGYTF
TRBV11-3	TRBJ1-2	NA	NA	TGTGCCAGCAGCTTAGGTCCCGCAAACTATGGCTACACCTTC	CASSLGPANYGYTF
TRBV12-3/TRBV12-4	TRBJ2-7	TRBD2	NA	TGTGCCAGCAGTTGGGCTAGCGGATACGAGCAGTACTTC	CASSWASGYEQYF
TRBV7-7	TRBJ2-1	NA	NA	TGTGCCAGCAGCGCGACAGGCTTAGGGGATGAGCAGTTCTTC	CASSATGLGDEQFF
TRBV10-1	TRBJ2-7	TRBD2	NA	TGCGCCAGCAGTGAAGGGGCTAGCGGGATTCAGTACTTC	CASSEGASGIQYF
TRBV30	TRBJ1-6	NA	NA	TGTGCCTGGAGCACAACCGGGACATCGAGTTCACCCCTCCACTTT	CAWSTTGTSSSPLHF
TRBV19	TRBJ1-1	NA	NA	TGTGCCAGTAGCGCGGACGGGTCCGGTGAAGCTTTCTTT	CASSADGSGEAFF
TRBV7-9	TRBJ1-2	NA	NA	TGTGCCAGCAGCTTATGGGACCCTTATGGCTACACCTTC	CASSLWDPYGYTF
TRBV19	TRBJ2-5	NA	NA	TGTGCCAGTAGTAAGAGGGCTCTTTACCAAGAGACCCAGTACTTC	CASSKRALYQETQYF
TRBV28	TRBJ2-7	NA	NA	TGTGCCAGCAGTTTGAGTAGTGAGCTCTACGAGCAGTACTTC	CASSLSSELYEQYF
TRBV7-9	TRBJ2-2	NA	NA	TGTGCCAGCAGCCACTGGTCGTCAACCGGGGAGCTGTTTTTT	CASSHWSSTGELFF
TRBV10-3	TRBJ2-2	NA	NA	TGTGCCATCAAGGGGACATACACCGGGGAGCTGTTTTTT	CAIKGTYTGELFF
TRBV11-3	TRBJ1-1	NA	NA	TGTGCCAGCAGCTTAGCCCCGGGCACTGAAGCTTTCTTT	CASSLAPGTEAFF